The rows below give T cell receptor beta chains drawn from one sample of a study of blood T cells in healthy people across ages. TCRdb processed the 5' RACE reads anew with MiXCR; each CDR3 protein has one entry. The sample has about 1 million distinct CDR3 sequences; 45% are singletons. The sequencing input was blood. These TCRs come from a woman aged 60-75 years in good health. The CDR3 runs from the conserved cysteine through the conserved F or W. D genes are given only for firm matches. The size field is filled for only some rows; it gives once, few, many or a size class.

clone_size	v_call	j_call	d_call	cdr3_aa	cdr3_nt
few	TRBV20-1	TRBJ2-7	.	CSARDVAIPTYEQYF	TGCAGTGCTAGAGATGTGGCAATCCCAACCTACGAGCAGTACTTC
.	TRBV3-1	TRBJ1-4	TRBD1	CASSGQGKNEKLFF	TGTGCCAGCAGCGGACAGGGGAAAAATGAAAAACTGTTTTTT
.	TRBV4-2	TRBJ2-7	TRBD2	CANSQVSGASYEQYF	TGTGCCAACAGCCAAGTCAGCGGGGCCAGCTACGAGCAGTACTTC
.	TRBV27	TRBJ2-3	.	CASSLSSPLGGGGYTDTQYF	TGTGCCAGCAGTTTATCTTCACCCCTCGGCGGGGGCGGGTACACAGATACGCAGTATTTT
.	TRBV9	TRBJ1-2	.	CASSVLSGSGYTF	TGTGCCAGCAGCGTGTTGTCGGGGAGTGGCTACACCTTC
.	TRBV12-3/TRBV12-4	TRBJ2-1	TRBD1	CASKTGGWGNEQFF	TGTGCCAGCAAAACAGGGGGCTGGGGCAATGAGCAGTTCTTC
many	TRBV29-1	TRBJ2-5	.	CSSREGRGETQYF	TGCAGCTCCCGGGAAGGGCGGGGAGAGACCCAGTACTTC
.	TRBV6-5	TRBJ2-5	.	CASSSPGGVRETQYF	TGTGCCAGCAGTTCCCCCGGCGGCGTAAGGGAGACCCAGTACTTC
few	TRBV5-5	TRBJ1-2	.	CASSLGWEDYGYTF	TGTGCCAGCAGCTTGGGCTGGGAGGACTATGGCTACACCTTC
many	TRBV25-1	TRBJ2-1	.	CASRSSYNEQFF	TGTGCCAGCAGGAGCTCCTACAATGAGCAGTTCTTC
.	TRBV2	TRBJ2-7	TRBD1	CASTGQGTYEQYF	TGTGCCAGCACCGGACAGGGTACCTACGAGCAGTACTTC
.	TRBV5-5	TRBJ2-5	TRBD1	CVSSPSWGQSQETQYF	TGTGTCAGCAGCCCCTCTTGGGGACAGAGTCAAGAGACCCAGTACTTC
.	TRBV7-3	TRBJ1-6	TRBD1	CASSPGQGASTPLHF	TGTGCCAGCAGCCCTGGACAGGGGGCTTCGACACCCCTCCACTTT
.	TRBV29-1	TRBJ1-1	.	CSVGGHLGTEAFF	TGCAGCGTGGGGGGACACCTTGGCACTGAAGCTTTCTTT
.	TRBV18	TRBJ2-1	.	CASSPERGANNEQFF	TGTGCCAGCTCACCTGAAAGGGGCGCAAACAATGAGCAGTTCTTC
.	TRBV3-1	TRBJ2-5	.	CASSHHEEYQETQYF	TGTGCCAGCAGCCACCATGAGGAGTACCAAGAGACCCAGTACTTC
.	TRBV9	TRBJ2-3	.	CASKRGSDLGTDTQYF	TGTGCCAGCAAGCGTGGGAGTGATCTGGGCACAGATACGCAGTATTTT
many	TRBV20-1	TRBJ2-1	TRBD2	CSARGLAGYNEQFF	TGCAGTGCTAGAGGACTAGCGGGGTACAATGAGCAGTTCTTC
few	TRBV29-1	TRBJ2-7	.	CSVEGTGYEQYF	TGCAGCGTTGAAGGGACGGGTTACGAGCAGTACTTC
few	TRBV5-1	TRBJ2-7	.	CASPLTEGSSYEQYF	TGCGCCAGCCCTTTGACGGAAGGAAGCTCCTACGAGCAGTACTTC
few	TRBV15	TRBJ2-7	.	CATSRDGGGSIREQYF	TGTGCCACCAGCAGAGATGGGGGCGGGAGCATAAGGGAGCAGTACTTC
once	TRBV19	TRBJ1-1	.	CASSIGGAGYTEAFF	TGTGCCAGTAGTATTGGGGGCGCGGGCTATACTGAAGCTTTCTTT